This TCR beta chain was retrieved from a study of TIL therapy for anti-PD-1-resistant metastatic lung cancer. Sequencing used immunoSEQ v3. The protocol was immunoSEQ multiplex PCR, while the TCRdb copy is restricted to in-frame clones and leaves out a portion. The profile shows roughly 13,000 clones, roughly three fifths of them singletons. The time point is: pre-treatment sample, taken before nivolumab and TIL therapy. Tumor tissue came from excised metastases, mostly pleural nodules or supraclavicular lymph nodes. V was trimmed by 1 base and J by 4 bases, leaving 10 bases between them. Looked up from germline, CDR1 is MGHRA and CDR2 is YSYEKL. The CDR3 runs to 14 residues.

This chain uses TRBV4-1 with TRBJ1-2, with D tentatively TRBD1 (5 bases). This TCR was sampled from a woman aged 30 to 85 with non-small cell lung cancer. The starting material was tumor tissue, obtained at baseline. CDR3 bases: TGCGCCAGCAGCCAAGGGTGGGGCCCCTATGGCTACACCTTC. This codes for CASSQGWGPYGYTF.